This entry describes one T cell receptor (beta chain). Antigen specificity is unknown. These data come from a study of OX40 agonist ivuxolimab in advanced cancers. Looking at the study overall: Patients were given ivuxolimab, an antibody that agonizes OX40 (CD134). The mean age was about 61 years, ranging from 23 to 79, with more than 70% of participants male.

Whole-study findings and limits: Average numbers of expanded clones were greater in CD8+ T cells than in CD4+.

The CDR3 contains 18 residues. The germline CDR1 and CDR2 sequences are SGHTA and FQGNSA. Losses at the gene ends were 1 base for V and 3 bases for J; bases not matched to a gene: 6. Clones were sequenced by immunoSEQ multiplex PCR, and TCRdb holds only the in-frame ones, with some missing. Of 90,000 or so clones listed, under 95% are singletons. The source of this sequence is an adult with an advanced solid tumor such as melanoma, head and neck, liver or kidney cancer. The V call is TRBV7-2, the J call TRBJ2-3; 14 bases are shared with TRBD2. The sequencing here drew on CD4+ or CD8+ T cells sorted from blood, taken in a trial of the OX40 agonist ivuxolimab. The CDR3 DNA sequence: TGTGCCAGCAGCTTAGTTGGGACTAGCGGGAGTCAAACAGATACGCAGTATTTT. This sequence encodes CASSLVGTSGSQTDTQYF.